Included here is one T cell receptor (beta chain) sequence, with context. What it binds is unknown. This entry is derived from a study of regulatory T cells in long-lasting Graves disease. Study observations and caveats: Sharing of public clonotypes was greater in persistent patients (under 3,000) than in new patients (around 880). Persistent Graves' patients possessed reduced TCR diversity relative to recently diagnosed ones. The study found TRBV28, TRBJ1-2 and TRBJ2-5 favored in persistent disease.

Assembly of TCR beta libraries relied on iRepertoire HTBI primers together with Arm-PCR of CDR3 regions. TCRdb independently ran MiXCR on the multiplex PCR reads; one entry per CDR3 protein. This sample has 300,000 to 350,000 distinct CDR3 sequences, with around 20% found just once. Time point specified: persistent/refractory GD, antithyroid drugs over 5 years with positive TRAb. Scientists built the TCR library using RNA that was extracted from PBMCs. Per germline, CDR1 GTSNPN and CDR2 SVGIG (reference sequence). This CDR3 spans 15 amino acids. V was pared by 1 base and J by 3 bases, with 10 bases between.

The sequencing here drew on peripheral blood mononuclear cells (PBMCs), taken when the disease was refractory, from a patient treated with antithyroid drugs. This sequence joins TRBV30 and TRBJ2-6, with a tentative D call TRBD1 (5 bases). The TCR comes from a female donor with Graves disease. The CDR3 DNA sequence: TGTGCCTGGAGTGGGGGCAGGGTTGGGGCCAACGTCCTGACTTTC. It specifies CAWSGGRVGANVLTF.